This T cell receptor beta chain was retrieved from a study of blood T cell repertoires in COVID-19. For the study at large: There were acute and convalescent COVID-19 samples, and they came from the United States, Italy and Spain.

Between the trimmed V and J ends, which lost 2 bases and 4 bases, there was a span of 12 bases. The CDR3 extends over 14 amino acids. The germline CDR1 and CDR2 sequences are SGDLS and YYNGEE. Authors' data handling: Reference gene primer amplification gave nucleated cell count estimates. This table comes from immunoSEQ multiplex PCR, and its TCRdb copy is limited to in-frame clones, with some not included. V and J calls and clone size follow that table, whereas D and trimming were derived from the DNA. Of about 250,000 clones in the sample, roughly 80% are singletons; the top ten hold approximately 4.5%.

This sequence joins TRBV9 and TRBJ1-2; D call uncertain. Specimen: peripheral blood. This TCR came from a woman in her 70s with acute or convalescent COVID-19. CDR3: CASSVAATPYGYTF. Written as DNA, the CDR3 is TGTGCCAGCAGCGTGGCCGCAACGCCCTATGGCTACACCTTC.